A single count supports the clone carrying this T cell receptor beta chain. Its specificity is not known. The protocol was immunoSEQ multiplex PCR, while the TCRdb copy is restricted to in-frame clones and leaves out a portion. The data show tens of thousands of clones, with less than 85% seen just once and around 1.3% held by the top ten. This sample is part of a study of T cells in narcolepsy. Study findings and constraints: Same-patient CSF and blood CD4+ T cell clonotypes included HCRT-specific and TRIB2-specific autoreactive ones. Blood of same and different patients, but not healthy controls, reportedly held recurring autoreactive clonotypes.

The CDR3 totals 15 residues. Per the germline V gene, CDR1 is KGHSH and CDR2 is LQKENI. Trimming took 2 bases from V and 4 from J, leaving 14 bases between them. The receptor was derived from a human donor with narcolepsy. The sequenced material came from CD45RA- memory CD4+ T cells from PBMCs. The chain uses TRBV18 and TRBJ1-1; the D gene is possibly TRBD1 (6 bases). The CDR3 region has the DNA TGTGCCAGCTCACCAAATCAGGGAGGGGGCACTGAAGCTTTCTTT. Amino acid sequence: CASSPNQGGGTEAFF.